These 7 T cell receptor beta chains were all obtained from the same sample, sequenced in a study of cytomegalovirus exposure and HLA in healthy donors. In the PCR, 60 Vbeta and 13 Jbeta primers were used. Some clones are missing from TCRdb's copy, which holds only in-frame ones; the method was immunoSEQ multiplex PCR. The sample lists approximately 160,000 clones, approximately 84% occurring once. The sample consisted of PBMCs. These receptor sequences come from a man over 45 in good health and CMV-seropositive.

This clone has only a few counts. The chain carries TRBV7-4 and TRBJ1-1, with a weak D call TRBD1 (6 bases). The V end was cut by 1 base, the J end by 3 bases, with 9 bases between. This CDR3 has 14 residues. Germline V CDR1 and CDR2: SGHVT, SQSDAQ. The CDR3 region has the DNA TGTGCCAGCAGCTTAGGAACAGGGCACACTGAAGCTTTCTTT. It is translated as CASSLGTGHTEAFF.

The J gene is TRBJ2-3, the V gene TRBV2; tentatively, D is TRBD2 (7 bases). V gave up 7 bases and J gave up 5 bases, with 10 bases separating them. The V gene's germline CDR1 is SNHLY and CDR2 FYNNEI. The CDR3 is 12 residues long. In DNA form, the CDR3 reads TGTGCCAGCAAAGGGGGGGGAGATACGCAGTATTTT. Its translation is CASKGGGDTQYF.

The CDR3 spells CASSQGTSGRFSEQFF. CDR3 coding DNA: TGTGCCAGCAGCCAAGGGACTAGCGGGAGGTTTAGTGAGCAGTTCTTC. The J gene is TRBJ2-1, the V gene TRBV14; 14 positions agree with TRBD2. The CDR3 runs 16 residues. V lost 1 base to trimming and J lost 9 bases; unmatched junction nucleotides: 5. Germline values: CDR1 SGHDN, CDR2 FVKESK. The full variable domain, in which reference TRBV14 and TRBJ2-1 provide the parts outside the CDR3, is EAGVTQFPSHSVIEKGQTVTLRCDPISGHDNLYWYRRVMGKEIKFLLHFVKESKQDESGMPNNRFLAERTGGTYSTLKVQPAELEDSGVYFCASSQGTSGRFSEQFFGPGTRLTVL.

The chain carries TRBV7-9 and TRBJ2-5, with unresolved D. The germline CDR1 and CDR2 sequences are SEHNR and FQNEAQ (reference sequence). This CDR3 has 13 residues. Trimming removed 3 bases from V and 5 bases from J, with 10 bases in between. The CDR3: CASSFLGRETQYF. In nucleotides, the CDR3 is TGTGCCAGCAGCTTTCTAGGCCGGGAGACCCAGTACTTC. Drawing the rest from reference TRBV7-9 and TRBJ2-5, the complete variable domain is DTGVSQNPRHKITKRGQNVTFRCDPISEHNRLYWYRQTLGQGPEFLTYFQNEAQLEKSRLLSDRFSAERPKGSFSTLEIQRTEQGDSAMYLCASSFLGRETQYFGPGTRLLVL.

The gene calls are TRBV28 and TRBJ2-4; 10 positions agree with TRBD2. Germline V lookup: CDR1 MDHEN, CDR2 SYDVKM. Trimming at V came to 6 bases and at J to 6 bases, leaving 11 bases not matched to a gene. CDR3 size: 16 residues. The CDR3 region is CASRKEREGHGNIQYF. The CDR3, as DNA: TGTGCCAGCAGGAAAGAGCGGGAGGGCCACGGAAACATTCAGTACTTC.

The genes are TRBV27 and TRBJ2-1; TRBD1 might be the D (5 bases). Trimming removed 2 bases from V and 7 bases from J, with 15 bases in between. The germline gives CDR1 MNHEY, CDR2 SMNVEV (reference sequence). The CDR3 consists of 15 residues. CDR3 residues: CASSLKGPRGNEQFF. The CDR3 DNA sequence: TGTGCCAGCAGTTTAAAGGGGCCCCGTGGTAATGAGCAGTTCTTC.

This rearrangement joins TRBV7-9 to TRBJ2-7, with 13 positions matching TRBD2. The V gene's germline CDR1 is SEHNR and CDR2 FQNEAQ (reference sequence). Losses at the gene ends were 2 bases for V and 0 bases for J; bases not matched to a gene: 4. This CDR3 spans 17 amino acids. In DNA form, the CDR3 reads TGTGCCAGCAGCTTAACCAGGACTAGCGGGAGCTCCTACGAGCAGTACTTC. This translates into CASSLTRTSGSSYEQYF.